Included here is one T cell receptor (beta chain) sequence, with context. Antigen: not known. These data come from a study of OX40 agonist ivuxolimab in advanced cancers. Study-level background: Intravenous ivuxolimab was administered to patients every 2 weeks at 0.01 to 10 mg/kg. Patients enrolled in dose escalation were diagnosed with hepatocellular carcinoma, melanoma, renal cell or head and neck cancer.

TCRdb's table, derived via immunoSEQ multiplex PCR, lists solely in-frame clones and lacks some. The sample records roughly 89,000 clones, around 90% being singletons. The study, taken as a whole, reports: CD4+ and CD8+ blood T cells expanded clonally by week 6 at 0.1 to 3.0 mg/kg. The study found that CD8+ T cells averaged more expanded clones than CD4+.

The material was CD4+ or CD8+ T cells sorted from blood, obtained in a trial of the OX40 agonist ivuxolimab. The sequence came from an adult with an advanced solid tumor such as melanoma, head and neck, liver or kidney cancer.

In DNA form, the CDR3 reads TGTGCCAGCAGCGTAGACGGGAGCCGATCCTACGAGCAGTACTTC. This translates into CASSVDGSRSYEQYF. The chain employs TRBV9 and TRBJ2-7; perhaps TRBD2 as D (6 bases). CDR1 and CDR2 (germline): SGDLS, YYNGEE. This CDR3 spans 15 amino acids. The V end lost 0 bases, the J end lost 1 base, and 11 bases lay between the germline ends.